The rows below give T cell receptor beta chains drawn from one sample of a study of shared clonotypes between healthy human individuals. The protocol was immunoSEQ multiplex PCR, while the TCRdb copy is restricted to in-frame clones and leaves out a portion. The table has more than 850,000 clones, about 80% seen once; the top ten hold about 0.52%. Sequencing used memory CD4+ T cells from PBMCs. The receptors stem from a man between 18 and 35 years old in good health. Some clones in this sample may be carry-over from other donors' samples. Each CDR3 is given with its conserved first and last residue. D genes are given only for firm matches. Size is omitted from some rows. Given values are once, few, many or a class for expanded clones.

v_call,cdr3_length,d_call,j_call,clone_size,cdr3_nt,cdr3_aa
TRBV2,15,TRBD1,TRBJ2-1,NA,TGTGCCAGCAGTAGGACAGGGGGCGCAGGCAATGAGCAGTTCTTC,CASSRTGGAGNEQFF
TRBV18,15,TRBD2,TRBJ2-5,NA,TGTGCCAGCTCACCAGGGACTAGCGGGAGAGAGACCCAGTACTTC,CASSPGTSGRETQYF
TRBV6-6,14,TRBD1,TRBJ2-1,NA,TGTGCCAGCAGACCGACAGGGGTCTACAATGAGCAGTTCTTC,CASRPTGVYNEQFF
TRBV5-1,15,TRBD1,TRBJ1-3,NA,TGCGCCAGCAGGCCGACAGGGAGCGCTGGAAACACCATATATTTT,CASRPTGSAGNTIYF
TRBV14,14,NA,TRBJ1-2,once,TGTGCCAGCAGCCAAGCCGGACAGCGCTATGGCTACACCTTC,CASSQAGQRYGYTF
TRBV7-2,18,NA,TRBJ1-2,NA,TGTGCCAGCAGCTTAATTTCAGGGAACGCCGTAGCTAACTATGGCTACACCTTC,CASSLISGNAVANYGYTF
TRBV4-3,16,TRBD1,TRBJ2-7,NA,TGCGCCAGCAGCCAAGAAGGGCGACAGGGCTCATACGAGCAGTACTTC,CASSQEGRQGSYEQYF
TRBV5-1,13,NA,TRBJ1-1,NA,TGCGCCAGCAGCATCACAGGTCCCACTGAAGCTTTCTTT,CASSITGPTEAFF
TRBV7-9,16,NA,TRBJ1-5,few,TGTGCCAGCCAAGGGAATGGGCAGGGGCTGAATCAGCCCCAGCATTTT,CASQGNGQGLNQPQHF
TRBV6-5,15,NA,TRBJ2-4,NA,TGTGCCAGCAGTTACGCCGGGACCGTGGGCAACATTCAGTACTTC,CASSYAGTVGNIQYF
TRBV4-3,15,TRBD2,TRBJ2-7,many,TGCGCCAGCAGCCAAGGGGGGGGAGGGACGTACGAGCAGTACTTC,CASSQGGGGTYEQYF
TRBV18,15,TRBD2,TRBJ2-1,NA,TGTGCCAGCTCACCACCAAGGACTAGCGCCAATGAGCAGTTCTTC,CASSPPRTSANEQFF
TRBV18,13,NA,TRBJ1-1,NA,TGTGCCAGCTCACCCAATGGGGACACTGAAGCTTTCTTT,CASSPNGDTEAFF
TRBV4-3,13,TRBD1,TRBJ2-3,NA,TGCGCCAGCCGGGACAGGGGGACGGATACGCAGTATTTT,CASRDRGTDTQYF
TRBV14,14,NA,TRBJ2-7,many,TGTGCCAGCAGCCTCAACTTAGGCATGCACGAGCAGTACTTC,CASSLNLGMHEQYF
TRBV25-1,11,NA,TRBJ1-1,NA,TGTGCCAGCACAGGGTATACTGAAGCTTTCTTT,CASTGYTEAFF
TRBV6-1,15,NA,TRBJ1-5,once,TGTGCCAGCAGTGATAACGAGGGTCGGAGTCAGCCCCAGCATTTT,CASSDNEGRSQPQHF
TRBV6-1,15,NA,TRBJ1-1,few,TGTGCCAGCACCCTGTGGGAGCTAGTGAACACTGAAGCTTTCTTT,CASTLWELVNTEAFF
TRBV18,14,NA,TRBJ2-1,NA,TGTGCCAGCTCACCTCGGGACGGGGCGGGTGAGCAGTTCTTC,CASSPRDGAGEQFF
TRBV5-4,17,TRBD1,TRBJ2-7,NA,TGTGCCAGCAGCTCAAACCTGGGGACAGGGAAATCCTACGAGCAGTACTTC,CASSSNLGTGKSYEQYF
TRBV5-1,16,NA,TRBJ2-4,NA,TGCGCCAGCAGCTTGGGAGCAGGGGCGGCCAAAAACATTCAGTACTTC,CASSLGAGAAKNIQYF
TRBV6-5,13,NA,TRBJ1-5,few,TGTGCCAGCACTGAACAGGGCGGTCAGCCCCAGCATTTT,CASTEQGGQPQHF
TRBV20-1,9,NA,TRBJ1-2,NA,TGCAGTGCTAGGAATGGCTACACCTTC,CSARNGYTF
TRBV7-9,11,NA,TRBJ1-5,NA,TGTGCCAGCAGCGTCCCTCAGCCCCAGCATTTT,CASSVPQPQHF
TRBV2,11,NA,TRBJ1-5,NA,TGTGCCAGCGGGGAGAATCAGCCCCAGCATTTT,CASGENQPQHF
TRBV7-2,17,TRBD1,TRBJ2-3,NA,TGTGCCAGCAGCTTAGCGGGGACAGGGGGTGGCACAGATACGCAGTATTTT,CASSLAGTGGGTDTQYF
TRBV28,14,NA,TRBJ1-4,NA,TGTGCCAGCAGTTTATCGGGACCCCAACCAAAACTGTTTTTT,CASSLSGPQPKLFF
TRBV5-1,18,TRBD2,TRBJ2-7,NA,TGCGCCAGCAGCTTTCTAAATGGGGGAGGGTATGAGTCCTACGAGCAGTACTTC,CASSFLNGGGYESYEQYF
TRBV5-1,16,NA,TRBJ2-2,NA,TGCGCCAGCAGCTTGTCGGTGGCGGGCCAGGAGGGGGAGCTGTTTTTT,CASSLSVAGQEGELFF
TRBV5-1,15,TRBD1,TRBJ2-2,NA,TGCGCCAGCAGCTTAGGACAGGGAAACACCGGGGAGCTGTTTTTT,CASSLGQGNTGELFF
TRBV2,14,NA,TRBJ1-4,NA,TGTGCCAGCAGTGCTGGGCCAACTAATGAAAAACTGTTTTTT,CASSAGPTNEKLFF
TRBV5-8,13,NA,TRBJ1-2,many,TGTGCCAGCAGCTTTGGGATTCCCTATGGCTACACCTTC,CASSFGIPYGYTF
TRBV28,13,NA,TRBJ2-4,once,TGTGCCAGCCTACCAGGGGCCCGGAACATTCAGTACTTC,CASLPGARNIQYF
TRBV29-1,13,NA,TRBJ1-1,NA,TGCAGCGTTGGGGGACACCCGAACACTGAAGCTTTCTTT,CSVGGHPNTEAFF
TRBV9,13,NA,TRBJ2-1,NA,TGTGCCAGCAGCTTAAACGGGTTTCATGAGCAGTTCTTC,CASSLNGFHEQFF
TRBV14,14,NA,TRBJ2-7,NA,TGTGCCAGCAGCCAAGTTTTGTCGGGTCACGAGCAGTACTTC,CASSQVLSGHEQYF
TRBV6-1,17,TRBD2,TRBJ2-7,NA,TGTGCCAGCAGTGAAGTCGTGGGTTGGGGACTAGCGTACGAGCAGTACTTC,CASSEVVGWGLAYEQYF
TRBV5-6,15,NA,TRBJ1-3,NA,TGTGCCAGCAGCTTGGGGCTTTTCTCTGGAAACACCATATATTTT,CASSLGLFSGNTIYF
TRBV19,16,NA,TRBJ2-4,few,TGTGCCAGTAGTATTCGTGGTACGGTAGCCAAAAACATTCAGTACTTC,CASSIRGTVAKNIQYF
TRBV14,14,TRBD1,TRBJ2-1,NA,TGTGCCAGCAGTGGCGGGCAAGGGGGCCATGAGCAGTTCTTC,CASSGGQGGHEQFF
TRBV6-1,17,NA,TRBJ2-3,few,TGTGCCAGCAGTGAACTCGCAGGGGGGGGCAGGGGAGATACGCAGTATTTT,CASSELAGGGRGDTQYF
TRBV5-1,15,NA,TRBJ2-3,NA,TGCGCCAGCAGCTTGATGGAAGGGGGGCCAGATACGCAGTATTTT,CASSLMEGGPDTQYF
TRBV29-1,11,NA,TRBJ2-1,few,TGCAGCGTTGAAGATCTAGTTGAGCAGTTCTTC,CSVEDLVEQFF
TRBV27,13,NA,TRBJ2-1,NA,TGTGCCAGCAGTTTCAGGAACAGAAATGAGCAGTTCTTC,CASSFRNRNEQFF
TRBV29-1,14,TRBD1,TRBJ1-1,NA,TGCAGCGTTGGTTGGGGACAGGAGAACACTGAAGCTTTCTTT,CSVGWGQENTEAFF
TRBV7-9,16,NA,TRBJ2-1,NA,TGTGCCAGCAGCTTTAGCAGGGCGTACTCCTACAATGAGCAGTTCTTC,CASSFSRAYSYNEQFF
TRBV5-6,14,NA,TRBJ1-1,NA,TGTGCCAGCAGCTTGAGGTCTCCGAACACTGAAGCTTTCTTT,CASSLRSPNTEAFF